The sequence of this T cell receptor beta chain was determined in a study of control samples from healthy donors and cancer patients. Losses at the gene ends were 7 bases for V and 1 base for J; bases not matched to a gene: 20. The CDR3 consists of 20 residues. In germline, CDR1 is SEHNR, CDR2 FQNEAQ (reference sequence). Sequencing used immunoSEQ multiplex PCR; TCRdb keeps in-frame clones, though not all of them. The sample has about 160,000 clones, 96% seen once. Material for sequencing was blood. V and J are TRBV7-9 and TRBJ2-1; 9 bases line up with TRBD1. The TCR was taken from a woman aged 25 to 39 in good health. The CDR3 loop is CASTDRGAGEGRESYNEQFF. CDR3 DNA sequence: TGTGCCAGCACGGACAGGGGCGCAGGGGAGGGGAGGGAATCCTACAATGAGCAGTTCTTC. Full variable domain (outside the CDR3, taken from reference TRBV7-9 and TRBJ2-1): DTGVSQNPRHKITKRGQNVTFRCDPISEHNRLYWYRQTLGQGPEFLTYFQNEAQLEKSRLLSDRFSAERPKGSFSTLEIQRTEQGDSAMYLCASTDRGAGEGRESYNEQFFGPGTRLTVL.